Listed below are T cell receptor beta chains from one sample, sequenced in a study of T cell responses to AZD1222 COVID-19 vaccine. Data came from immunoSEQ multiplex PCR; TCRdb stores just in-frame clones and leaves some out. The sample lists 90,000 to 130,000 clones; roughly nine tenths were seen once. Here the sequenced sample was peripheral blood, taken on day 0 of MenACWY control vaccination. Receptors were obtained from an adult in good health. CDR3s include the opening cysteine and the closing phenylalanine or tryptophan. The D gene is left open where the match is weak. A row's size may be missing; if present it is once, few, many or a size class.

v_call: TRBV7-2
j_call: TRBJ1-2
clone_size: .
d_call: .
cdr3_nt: TGTGCCAGCAGCTTAGACCCCCAAATTAACTATGGCTACACCTTC
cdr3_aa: CASSLDPQINYGYTF

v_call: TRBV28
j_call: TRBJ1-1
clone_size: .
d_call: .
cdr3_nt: TGTGCCAGCAGTCCGGGACACACTGAAGCTTTCTTT
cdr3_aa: CASSPGHTEAFF

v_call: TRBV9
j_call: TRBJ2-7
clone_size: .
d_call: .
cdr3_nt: TGTGCCAGCAGCGTAGGAGGAGGTAAGGCCTACGAGCAGTACTTC
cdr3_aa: CASSVGGGKAYEQYF

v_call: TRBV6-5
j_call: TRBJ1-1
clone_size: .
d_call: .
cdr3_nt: TGTGCCAGCAGTTACTCGCGGGGGTTGAACACTGAAGCTTTCTTT
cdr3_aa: CASSYSRGLNTEAFF

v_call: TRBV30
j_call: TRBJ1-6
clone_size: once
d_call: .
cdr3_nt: TGTGCCTGGAGTGGGGTAAGGGGCCCTTCACCCCTCCACTTT
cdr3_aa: CAWSGVRGPSPLHF

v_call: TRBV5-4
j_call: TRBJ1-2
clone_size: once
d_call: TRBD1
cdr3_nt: TGTGCCAGCAGCTTCCAGGGGGGAGGCTATGGCTACACCTTC
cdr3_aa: CASSFQGGGYGYTF

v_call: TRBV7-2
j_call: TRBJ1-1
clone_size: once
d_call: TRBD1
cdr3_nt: TGTGCCAGCAGCTCGGACAGGGTCACTGAAGCTTTCTTT
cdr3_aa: CASSSDRVTEAFF

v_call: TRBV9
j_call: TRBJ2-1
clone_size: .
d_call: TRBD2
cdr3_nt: TGTGCCAGCAGCGTGGCTAGCGGGGGGGTTTACAATGAGCAGTTCTTC
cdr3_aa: CASSVASGGVYNEQFF

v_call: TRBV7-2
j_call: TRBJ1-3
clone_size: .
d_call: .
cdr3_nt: TGTGCCAGCAATACAGGAACTTCCTCTGGAAACACCATATATTTT
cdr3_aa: CASNTGTSSGNTIYF

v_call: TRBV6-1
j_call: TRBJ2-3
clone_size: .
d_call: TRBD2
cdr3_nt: TGTGCCAGCAGTGGACAAGCGGGGGCTGGCACAGATACGCAGTATTTT
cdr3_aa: CASSGQAGAGTDTQYF

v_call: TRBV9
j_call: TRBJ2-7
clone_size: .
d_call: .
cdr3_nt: TGTGCCAGCAGCGTAGAGGAGACTGAATACGAGCAGTACTTC
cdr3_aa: CASSVEETEYEQYF

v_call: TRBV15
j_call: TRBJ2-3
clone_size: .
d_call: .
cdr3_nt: TGTGCCACCAGCAGAGATGGAGCGGGTTACACAGATACGCAGTATTTT
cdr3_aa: CATSRDGAGYTDTQYF

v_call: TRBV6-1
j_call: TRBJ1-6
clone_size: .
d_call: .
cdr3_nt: TGTGCCAGCAAAAACCCCGGGGAATCTAATTCACCCCTCCACTTT
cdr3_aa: CASKNPGESNSPLHF

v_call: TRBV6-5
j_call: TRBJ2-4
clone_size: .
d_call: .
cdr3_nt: TGTGCCAGCAGTTACGCGCCGGGGGTCCTCGTCTTTCAGTACTTC
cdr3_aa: CASSYAPGVLVFQYF

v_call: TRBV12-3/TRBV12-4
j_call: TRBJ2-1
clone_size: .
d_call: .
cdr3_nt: TGTGCCAGCAGCATGCCGGGGAATAATGAGCAGTTCTTC
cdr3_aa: CASSMPGNNEQFF

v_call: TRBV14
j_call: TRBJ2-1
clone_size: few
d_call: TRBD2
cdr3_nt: TGTGCCAGCAGCCAAGGATACACCAGCGGGGGGGCCCTAAGCGATGAGCAGTTCTTC
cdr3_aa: CASSQGYTSGGALSDEQFF

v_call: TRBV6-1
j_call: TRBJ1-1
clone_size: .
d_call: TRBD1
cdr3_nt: TGTGCCAGCAGTGATATAGGGGGCGGCACTGAAGCTTTCTTT
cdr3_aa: CASSDIGGGTEAFF

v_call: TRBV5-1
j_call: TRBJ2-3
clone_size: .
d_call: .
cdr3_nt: TGCGCCAGCGCCCTTGGGGCAACCCTCAGCACAGATACGCAGTATTTT
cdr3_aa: CASALGATLSTDTQYF

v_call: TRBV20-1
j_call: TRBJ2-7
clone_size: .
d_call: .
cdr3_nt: TGCAGTGCTAGTTTTGGTCCTTCCTACGAGCAGTACTTC
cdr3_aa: CSASFGPSYEQYF

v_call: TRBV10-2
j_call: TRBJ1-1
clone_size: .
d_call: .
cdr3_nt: TGCGCCAGCGGAACAGGGACTGAAGCTTTCTTT
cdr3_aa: CASGTGTEAFF

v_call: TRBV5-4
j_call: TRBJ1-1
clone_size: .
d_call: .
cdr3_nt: TGTGCCAGCAGCTTTTCAGTAGGCCCGAACACTGAAGCTTTCTTT
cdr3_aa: CASSFSVGPNTEAFF

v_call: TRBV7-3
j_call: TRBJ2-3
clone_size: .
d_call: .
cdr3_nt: TGTGCCAGCAGTATCACAGGAAGCACAGATACGCAGTATTTT
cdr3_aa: CASSITGSTDTQYF

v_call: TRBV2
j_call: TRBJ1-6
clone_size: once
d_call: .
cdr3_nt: TGTGCCAGCAGTGCAGACAGTTTCTTCGATTCACCCCTCCACTTT
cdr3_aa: CASSADSFFDSPLHF

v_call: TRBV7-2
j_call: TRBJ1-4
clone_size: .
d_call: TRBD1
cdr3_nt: TGTGCCAGCAGCTTAGAAGGGAGGGGACAGCTCGAAAAACTGTTTTTT
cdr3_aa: CASSLEGRGQLEKLFF

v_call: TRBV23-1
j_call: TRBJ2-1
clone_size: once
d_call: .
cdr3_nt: TGCGCCAGCAGTCAATCGGCGACAGTGAACCAACCTAGCTCCTACAATGAGCAGTTCTTC
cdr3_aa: CASSQSATVNQPSSYNEQFF

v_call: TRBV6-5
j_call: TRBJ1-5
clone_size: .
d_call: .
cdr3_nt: TGTGCCAGCAGTCGCTGGACAGATCAGCCCCAGCATTTT
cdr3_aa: CASSRWTDQPQHF

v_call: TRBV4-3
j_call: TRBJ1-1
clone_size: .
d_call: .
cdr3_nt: TGCGCCAGCAGCCAAGAAAAAGACGGTGAGAACACTGAAGCTTTCTTT
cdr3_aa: CASSQEKDGENTEAFF